Following are 17 T cell receptor beta chains from one sample sequenced in a study of PD-1 blockade in classical Hodgkin lymphoma. TCRdb keeps only in-frame clones here, not all; method: immunoSEQ multiplex PCR. Of about 22,000 clones in the sample, about three quarters were seen once. Patients all relapsed after autologous stem cell transplantation, and there was variation in brentuximab vedotin exposure. The specimen was peripheral blood mononuclear cells (PBMCs), collected before the second cycle of nivolumab. These receptors were collected from a human donor with classical Hodgkin lymphoma.

The chain combines TRBV5-1 with TRBJ2-7; D gene uncertain. V was trimmed by 0 bases and J by 2 bases, leaving 12 bases between them. This CDR3 is built from 15 residues. Germline lookup yields CDR1 SGHRS and CDR2 YFSETQ. CDR3 in amino acids: CASSLVQSTTYEQYF. The CDR3 DNA is TGCGCCAGCAGCTTGGTTCAGAGCACTACCTACGAGCAGTACTTC.

The V and J genes are TRBV6-6 and TRBJ1-2; D ambiguous. The germline gives CDR1 MNHNY, CDR2 SVGAGI (reference sequence). V lost 6 bases and J 4 bases, leaving 21 bases between the germline ends. The CDR3 contains 16 residues. As DNA, the CDR3 is TGTGCCAGCAGACCCCGGGATGTGGGGTTAGGCTATGGCTACACCTTC. Translating gives CASRPRDVGLGYGYTF.

The rearrangement joins TRBV28 to TRBJ2-3, with 10 bases fitting TRBD2. CDR3 length: 14 residues. CDR1 is MDHEN, CDR2 SYDVKM, per germline. V lost 8 bases to trimming and J lost 5 bases; unmatched junction nucleotides: 7. The CDR3 region has the DNA TGTGCCAGCCATAGCGGGAGGATCGTAGATACGCAGTATTTT. It encodes CASHSGRIVDTQYF.

This CDR3 reads CASSLAVGATEAFF. CDR3 coding DNA: TGCGCCAGCAGCTTGGCGGTCGGCGCCACTGAAGCTTTCTTT. J is TRBJ1-1 and V is TRBV5-1; D gene unclear. The CDR3 contains 14 residues. CDR1 and CDR2 (germline): SGHRS, YFSETQ. Deletions cut 0 bases from V and 4 bases from J, with 10 bases between. Looking up the rest from reference TRBV5-1 and TRBJ1-1 gives the full variable domain: KAGVTQTPRYLIKTRGQQVTLSCSPISGHRSVSWYQQTPGQGLQFLFEYFSETQRNKGNFPGRFSGRQFSNSRSEMNVSTLELGDSALYLCASSLAVGATEAFFGQGTRLTVV.

This clone was recorded a few times. The chain is built from TRBV28 and TRBJ1-1, with 7 bases identical to TRBD1. The CDR3 is made up of 13 amino acids. V shed 6 bases, J shed 7 bases, and the junction held 8 bases outside the gene matches. Germline lookup yields CDR1 MDHEN and CDR2 SYDVKM. The CDR3 loop is CASRSTGRDEAFF. The CDR3 DNA follows: TGTGCCAGCAGATCGACAGGGAGGGATGAAGCTTTCTTT.

The chain has TRBV15 and TRBJ2-2; tentatively, D is TRBD1 (6 bases). V gave up 3 bases and J gave up 4 bases, with 24 bases separating them. The CDR3 spans 19 residues. CDR1 is LNHNV, CDR2 YYDKDF, per germline (reference sequence). In DNA, the CDR3 is TGTGCCACCAGCAGGGTTCGAGCCGGGACAACTATGCCCACCGGGGAGCTGTTTTTT. It encodes CATSRVRAGTTMPTGELFF.

V usage is TRBV7-9 and J usage is TRBJ2-7; 10 bases match TRBD2. V was clipped by 5 bases and J by 0 bases; unmatched bases: 10. Germline V gives CDR1 SEHNR, CDR2 FQNEAQ (reference sequence). This CDR3 is built from 17 residues. CDR3: CASSRTSGTHSSYEQYF. The CDR3 coding sequence is TGTGCCAGCAGCCGCACTAGCGGGACGCACAGCTCCTACGAGCAGTACTTC.

The rearrangement links TRBV5-1 to TRBJ2-1; D ambiguous. CDR1 SGHRS and CDR2 YFSETQ come from the germline V gene. V lost 0 bases and J lost 8, with 15 bases in between. CDR3 size: 15 residues. CDR3 loop: CASSLVAANYDEQFF. The CDR3 DNA reads as TGCGCCAGCAGCTTGGTGGCAGCGAATTATGATGAGCAGTTCTTC.

The rearrangement links TRBV29-1 to TRBJ2-2; a weak D match, TRBD2 (5 bases). This CDR3 comprises 12 residues. Deletions cut 4 bases from V and 7 bases from J, with 10 bases between. CDR1 is SQVTM and CDR2 is ANQGSEA in the germline V gene. CDR3 protein: CSVGREHGELFF. DNA of the CDR3: TGCAGCGTTGGCCGGGAACACGGGGAGCTGTTTTTT.

The CDR3 spells CASSVAAGGAHFEQFF. The CDR3 bases are TGTGCCAGCAGCGTAGCGGCGGGAGGGGCCCATTTCGAGCAGTTCTTC. The chain joins TRBV9 to TRBJ2-1; 9 nucleotides match TRBD2. Germline V gene lookup returns CDR1 SGDLS and CDR2 YYNGEE. V trimming: 0 bases; J trimming: 10 bases; junction bases outside the gene matches: 11. CDR3 length equals 16 residues.

The J gene is TRBJ1-2, the V gene TRBV21-1; the table's D call of TRBD1 was not tested on the DNA. TRBV21-1 is tagged as a pseudogene. The CDR3 length is 15 residues. The CDR3 region is CASIGGRGLFYGYTF. In DNA form, the CDR3 reads TGTGCCAGCATCGGAGGCAGGGGGCTCTTCTATGGCTACACCTTC.

This clone was counted only a few times. The gene calls are TRBV7-9 and TRBJ2-7; unclear D gene. The length of the CDR3 is 11 residues. From germline, CDR1 is SEHNR and CDR2 FQNEAQ (reference sequence). V was pared by 5 bases and J by 3 bases, with 5 bases between. This chain's CDR3 is CASSPGYEQYF. The CDR3 DNA follows: TGTGCCAGCAGCCCAGGCTACGAGCAGTACTTC. Drawing the rest from reference TRBV7-9 and TRBJ2-7, the complete variable domain is DTGVSQNPRHKITKRGQNVTFRCDPISEHNRLYWYRQTLGQGPEFLTYFQNEAQLEKSRLLSDRFSAERPKGSFSTLEIQRTEQGDSAMYLCASSPGYEQYFGPGTRLTVT.

This clone appeared a single time. V is TRBV7-9 and J is TRBJ1-3; D is unclear. Germline values: CDR1 SEHNR, CDR2 FQNEAQ (reference sequence). The CDR3 extends over 16 amino acids. Trimming took off 5 bases at V and 0 bases at J, with 14 bases between the two ends. This chain's CDR3 is CASSRTTEYSGNTIYF. In DNA, the CDR3 is TGTGCCAGCAGCCGCACTACGGAATACTCTGGAAACACCATATATTTT. Combining the CDR3 with reference TRBV7-9 and TRBJ1-3 gives the whole variable domain DTGVSQNPRHKITKRGQNVTFRCDPISEHNRLYWYRQTLGQGPEFLTYFQNEAQLEKSRLLSDRFSAERPKGSFSTLEIQRTEQGDSAMYLCASSRTTEYSGNTIYFGEGSWLTVV.

The rearrangement links TRBV28 to TRBJ1-5; D remains ambiguous. V lost 2 bases, J lost 3 bases, and 2 bases lay in between. The length of the CDR3 is 12 residues. Germline-derived CDR1 and CDR2 are MDHEN and SYDVKM. CDR3 sequence (DNA): TGTGCCAGCAGTTTACCCAATCAGCCCCAGCATTTT. This translates into CASSLPNQPQHF.

The chain combines TRBV13 with TRBJ2-5; TRBD2 matches 9 bases. V was pared by 2 bases and J by 1 base, with 5 bases of the junction left unmatched. This CDR3 has 16 residues. Germline values: CDR1 PRHDT, CDR2 FYEKMQ (reference sequence). CDR3 amino acids: CASSLIASGAQETQYF. The CDR3 bases are TGTGCCAGCAGCTTAATCGCTAGCGGGGCCCAAGAGACCCAGTACTTC.

This clone has just a few counts. The CDR3, as DNA: TGCGCCAGCAGCTTGGAGGGACTAGCGGACACCGGGGAGCTGTTTTTT. Protein: CASSLEGLADTGELFF. This chain uses TRBV5-1 with TRBJ2-2; 11 bases agree with TRBD2. Germline CDR1 reads SGHRS; CDR2 reads YFSETQ. The CDR3 runs to 16 residues. Trimming at V came to 0 bases and at J to 3 bases, leaving 1 base not matched to a gene.

The CDR3 spells CASSQGAHEQYF. The CDR3 nucleotides read TGTGCCAGCAGCCAGGGGGCCCACGAGCAGTACTTC. The chain employs TRBV6-1 and TRBJ2-7; 8 bases are a match to TRBD1. The CDR3 runs 12 residues. J lost 5 bases, V lost 6 bases, and 3 bases had no gene match. Per germline, CDR1 MNHNS and CDR2 SASEGT.